This T cell receptor beta chain was retrieved from a study of T cell responses to AZD1222 COVID-19 vaccine. Study conclusions and caveats: Repertoire samples came only from after the peak T cell response. Clonal diversity was possibly underestimated, and white British individuals and females predominated among donors. After two AZD1222 doses, spike-specific TCR breadth and depth rose versus day 0.

The CDR3 sequence is 13 residues long. V was clipped by 3 bases and J by 6 bases, with 9 bases between them. Per germline, CDR1 SGHAT and CDR2 FQNNGV. Method: immunoSEQ multiplex PCR; TCRdb's copy keeps in-frame clones and lacks some. The top ten hold roughly 4.4% of the sample, which has approximately 110,000 clones, approximately 85% seen once. This clone was found a few times. Its specificity is unknown. The receptor was derived from an adult who received the AZD1222 COVID-19 vaccine. The chain carries TRBV11-2 and TRBJ2-1; the D gene is possibly TRBD1 (6 bases). Sample: peripheral blood, taken 28 days after the second AZD1222 dose. The CDR3 here is CASSFMGANEQFF. DNA of the CDR3: TGTGCCAGCAGCTTCATGGGGGCCAATGAGCAGTTCTTC.